The rows below give T cell receptor beta chains drawn from one sample of a study of T cell responses to AZD1222 COVID-19 vaccine. Only in-frame clones appear in the TCRdb table, and some are missing; sequencing was by immunoSEQ multiplex PCR. The sample includes around 71,000 clones, nearly 85% of them seen just once. The specimen comprised peripheral blood, sampled on day 0 of AZD1222 vaccination. Receptor source: an adult in good health. Both conserved end residues are part of each CDR3. A D gene is named only where the DNA matches it firmly. Part of the rows lack a size; the others show once, few, many or a class for expanded clones.

>TRBJ2-1|few|TRBV18|-
TGTGCCAGCTCACCACTGGGGCCGGGGGCAGGGTACAATGAGCAGTTCTTC
CASSPLGPGAGYNEQFF
>TRBJ2-5|-|TRBV24-1|TRBD2
TGTGCCACCAGTGAGTCGGGGGGGTACCAAGAGACCCAGTACTTC
CATSESGGYQETQYF
>TRBJ2-1|-|TRBV2|TRBD2
TGTGCCAGCAGTGACGAGACTAGCGTATACAATGAGCAGTTCTTC
CASSDETSVYNEQFF
>TRBJ1-2|few|TRBV30|-
TGTGCCTGGAGTGTACCCGGGACTGAGTATGGCTACACCTTC
CAWSVPGTEYGYTF
>TRBJ1-1|-|TRBV23-1|-
TGCGCCAGCAGTCACCCCTACAGGGTTGCTGAAGCTTTCTTT
CASSHPYRVAEAFF
>TRBJ2-3|-|TRBV19|TRBD2
TGTGCCAGTAGTACCACACTAGCGGGGGGAATCACAGATACGCAGTATTTT
CASSTTLAGGITDTQYF
>TRBJ1-2|-|TRBV30|-
TGTGCCTGGAGTGTAGAGCGGGACACTGGCTACACCTTC
CAWSVERDTGYTF
>TRBJ1-1|-|TRBV5-1|-
TGCGCCAGCAGCTTGACAGTGAACACTGAAGCTTTCTTT
CASSLTVNTEAFF
>TRBJ1-1|few|TRBV7-2|-
TGTGCCAGCAGCTTTGGTTCGCTTGGAGCTTTCTTT
CASSFGSLGAFF
>TRBJ2-1|-|TRBV5-1|-
TGCGCCAGCAGCTGGGGGGACAGAACCTACAATGAGCAGTTCTTC
CASSWGDRTYNEQFF
>TRBJ2-7|-|TRBV2|-
TGTGCCAGTAGCCTTGTGGGGGGCTCCTACGAGCAGTACTTC
CASSLVGGSYEQYF
>TRBJ2-7|once|TRBV4-3|TRBD2
TGCGCCAGCAGCCAAGAATTCACTAGCGGGAGTTGGGGACCCTTCTACGAGCAGTACTTC
CASSQEFTSGSWGPFYEQYF
>TRBJ2-3|few|TRBV4-3|TRBD2
TGCGCCAGCAGCCAAGATCTTGGCGGGGGTGGGGCAGATACGCAGTATTTT
CASSQDLGGGGADTQYF